The source of this T cell receptor beta chain is a study of vaccination and CD4 T cells after COVID-19. The treatment here: roughly 10-day PBMC culture with coronavirus spike peptide pools or control peptides (ViraFEST assay). CD4+ T lymphocytes from the unexposed donor were collected before the COVID-19 pandemic (2011-2018). Cultured CD4+ T cell DNA underwent sequencing with the Oncomine TCR Beta short-read assay. The genomic DNA was obtained from cultured CD4+ T cells by extraction with the QIAamp micro DNA kit. TCRdb re-called the PCR reads with MiXCR, one entry per CDR3 protein. Among about 6,700 distinct CDR3 sequences listed, under 65% were seen once. Points on this clonotype: The antigen is unknown.

The germline V gene encodes CDR1 SNHLY and CDR2 FYNNEI. This CDR3 has 12 residues. The ends were cut back, 4 bases at V and 4 bases at J, with 7 bases in the middle. General observations from the study: Within the convalescent patients, a median roughly 87% of the SARS-CoV-2-reactive clones were ones that appeared only post-vaccination. Convalescent patients displayed spike mono-reactivity in 304 of 307 vaccine-specific clones.

The sample taken for sequencing was CD4+ T cells from blood, cultured in vitro. The chain employs TRBV2 and TRBJ1-1; D call uncertain. The receptor was derived from a human donor in good health. The CDR3 is CASSVQSTEAFF. CDR3 in DNA: TGTGCCAGCAGTGTACAGTCCACTGAAGCTTTCTTT.